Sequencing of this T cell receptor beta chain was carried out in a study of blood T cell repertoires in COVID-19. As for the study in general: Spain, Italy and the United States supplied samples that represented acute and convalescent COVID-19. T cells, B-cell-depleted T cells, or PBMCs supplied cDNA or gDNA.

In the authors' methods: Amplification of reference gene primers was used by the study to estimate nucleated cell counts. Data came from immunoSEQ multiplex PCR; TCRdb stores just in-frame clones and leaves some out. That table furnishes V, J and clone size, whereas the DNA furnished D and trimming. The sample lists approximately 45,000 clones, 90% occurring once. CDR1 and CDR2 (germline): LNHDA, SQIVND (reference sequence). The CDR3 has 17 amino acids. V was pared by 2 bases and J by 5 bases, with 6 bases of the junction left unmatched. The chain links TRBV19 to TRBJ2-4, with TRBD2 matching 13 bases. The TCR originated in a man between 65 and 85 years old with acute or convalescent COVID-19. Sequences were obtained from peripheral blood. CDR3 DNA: TGTGCCAGTAGTATACCGGGACTAGCGGGGATTCAAAACATTCAGTACTTC. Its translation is CASSIPGLAGIQNIQYF.